This TCR beta chain was sequenced for a study of blood T cells in healthy people across ages. Study-level results: Observed TCR beta diversity per million T cells went down as age went up. This fall followed a roughly linear course with age.

On this clonotype itself: The antigen is not known.

Using a J-beta primer mix together with a sample-barcoded 5' primer, a second PCR was run for roughly 6 to 12 cycles. TCRdb reprocessed the 5' RACE reads with MiXCR, giving one entry per CDR3 protein. The profile shows hundreds of thousands of distinct CDR3 sequences, more than 40% of them singletons. From germline, CDR1 is SGHKS and CDR2 YYEKEE (reference sequence). Between the trimmed V and J ends, which lost 0 bases and 6 bases, there was a span of 17 bases. The CDR3 totals 16 residues. For every donor, a draw yielded around 10 milliliters of peripheral blood. Each sample provided at least 6 micrograms of extracted total RNA.

The sample was blood. The gene calls are TRBV5-5 and TRBJ2-3; D may be TRBD1 (5 bases). The receptor comes from a man between 60 and 75 years old in good health. CDR3 in amino acids: CASSLGVQAASDTQYF. The CDR3 DNA reads TGTGCCAGCAGCTTGGGGGTACAGGCGGCATCGGATACGCAGTATTTT.